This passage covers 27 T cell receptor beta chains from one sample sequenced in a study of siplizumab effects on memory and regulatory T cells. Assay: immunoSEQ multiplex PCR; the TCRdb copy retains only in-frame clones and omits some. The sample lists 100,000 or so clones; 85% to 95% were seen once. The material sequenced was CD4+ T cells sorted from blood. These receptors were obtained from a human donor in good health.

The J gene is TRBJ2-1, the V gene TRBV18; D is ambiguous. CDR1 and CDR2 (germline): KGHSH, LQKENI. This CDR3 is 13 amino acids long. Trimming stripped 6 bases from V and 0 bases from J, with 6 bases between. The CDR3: CASSLGSYNEQFF. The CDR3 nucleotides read TGTGCCAGCTCGCTAGGCTCCTACAATGAGCAGTTCTTC.

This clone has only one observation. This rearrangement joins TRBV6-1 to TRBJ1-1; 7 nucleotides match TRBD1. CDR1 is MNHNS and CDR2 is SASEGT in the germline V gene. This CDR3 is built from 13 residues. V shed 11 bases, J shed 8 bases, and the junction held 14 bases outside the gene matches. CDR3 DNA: TGTGCCGCTCGTCGACAGGGTTTGACCGAAGCTTTCTTT. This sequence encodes CAARRQGLTEAFF.

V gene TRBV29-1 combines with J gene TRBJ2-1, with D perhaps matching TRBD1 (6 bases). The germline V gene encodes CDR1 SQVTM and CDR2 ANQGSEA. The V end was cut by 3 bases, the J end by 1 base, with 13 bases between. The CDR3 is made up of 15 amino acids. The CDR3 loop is CSVDSLDRSYNEQFF. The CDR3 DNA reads TGCAGCGTTGATTCCCTTGACAGGTCCTACAATGAGCAGTTCTTC.

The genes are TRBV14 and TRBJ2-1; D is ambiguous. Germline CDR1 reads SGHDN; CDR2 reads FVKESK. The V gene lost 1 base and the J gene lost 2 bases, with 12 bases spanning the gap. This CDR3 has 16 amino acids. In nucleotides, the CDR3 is TGTGCCAGCAGCCAAGGTGTGATGGCGACCTACAATGAGCAGTTCTTC. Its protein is CASSQGVMATYNEQFF.

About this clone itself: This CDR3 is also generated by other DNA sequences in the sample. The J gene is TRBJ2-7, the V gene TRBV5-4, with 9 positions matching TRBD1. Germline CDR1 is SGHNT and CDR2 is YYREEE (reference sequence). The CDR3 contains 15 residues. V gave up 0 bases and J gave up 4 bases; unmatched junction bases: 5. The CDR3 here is CASSLAGTGTYEQYF. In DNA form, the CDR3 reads TGTGCCAGCAGCTTGGCCGGGACAGGGACGTACGAGCAGTACTTC. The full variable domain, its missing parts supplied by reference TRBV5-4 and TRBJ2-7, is ETGVTQSPTHLIKTRGQQVTLRCSSQSGHNTVSWYQQALGQGPQFIFQYYREEENGRGNFPPRFSGLQFPNYSSELNVNALELDDSALYLCASSLAGTGTYEQYFGPGTRLTVT.

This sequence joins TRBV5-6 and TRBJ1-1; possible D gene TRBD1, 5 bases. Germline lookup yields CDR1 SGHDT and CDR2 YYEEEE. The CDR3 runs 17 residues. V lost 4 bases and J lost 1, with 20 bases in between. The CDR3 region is CASSALVGDRRNTEAFF. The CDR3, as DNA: TGTGCCAGCAGCGCGCTCGTGGGTGACAGACGGAACACTGAAGCTTTCTTT.

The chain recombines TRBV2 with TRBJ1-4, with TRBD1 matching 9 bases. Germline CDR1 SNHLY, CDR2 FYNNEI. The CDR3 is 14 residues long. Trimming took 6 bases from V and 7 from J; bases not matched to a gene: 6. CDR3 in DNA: TGTGCCAGCAGGGCCGGGACAGGGACTGAAAAACTGTTTTTT. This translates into CASRAGTGTEKLFF. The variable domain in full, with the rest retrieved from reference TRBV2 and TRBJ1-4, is EPEVTQTPSHQVTQMGQEVILRCVPISNHLYFYWYRQILGQKVEFLVSFYNNEISEKSEIFDDQFSVERPDGSNFTLKIRSTKLEDSAMYFCASRAGTGTEKLFFGSGTQLSVL.

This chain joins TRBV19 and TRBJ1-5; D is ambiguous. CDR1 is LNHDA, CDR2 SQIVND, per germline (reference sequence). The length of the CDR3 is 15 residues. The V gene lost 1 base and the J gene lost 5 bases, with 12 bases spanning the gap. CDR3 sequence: CASSIGRRTHQPQHF. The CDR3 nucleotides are TGTGCCAGTAGTATAGGGAGAAGAACTCATCAGCCCCAGCATTTT. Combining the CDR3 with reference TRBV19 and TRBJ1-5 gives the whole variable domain DGGITQSPKYLFRKEGQNVTLSCEQNLNHDAMYWYRQDPGQGLRLIYYSQIVNDFQKGDIAEGYSVSREKKESFPLTVTSAQKNPTAFYLCASSIGRRTHQPQHFGDGTRLSIL.

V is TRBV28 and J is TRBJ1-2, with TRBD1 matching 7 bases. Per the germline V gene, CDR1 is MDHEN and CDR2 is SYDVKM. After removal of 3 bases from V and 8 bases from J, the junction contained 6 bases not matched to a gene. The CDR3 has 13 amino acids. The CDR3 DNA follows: TGTGCCAGCAGTTTGGCAGGGGGGCGAGGCTACACCTTC. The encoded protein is CASSLAGGRGYTF.

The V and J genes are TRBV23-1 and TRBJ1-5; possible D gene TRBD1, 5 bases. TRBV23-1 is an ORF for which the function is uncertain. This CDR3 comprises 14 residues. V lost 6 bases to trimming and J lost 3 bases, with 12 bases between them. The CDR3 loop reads CASRAGRINQPQHF. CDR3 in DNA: TGCGCCAGCAGGGCGGGACGCATCAATCAGCCCCAGCATTTT.

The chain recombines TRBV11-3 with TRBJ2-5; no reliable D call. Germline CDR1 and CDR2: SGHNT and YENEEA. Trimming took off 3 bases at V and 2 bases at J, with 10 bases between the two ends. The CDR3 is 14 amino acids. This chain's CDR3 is CASSFSPAQETQYF. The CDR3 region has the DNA TGTGCCAGCAGCTTTAGTCCAGCACAAGAGACCCAGTACTTC.

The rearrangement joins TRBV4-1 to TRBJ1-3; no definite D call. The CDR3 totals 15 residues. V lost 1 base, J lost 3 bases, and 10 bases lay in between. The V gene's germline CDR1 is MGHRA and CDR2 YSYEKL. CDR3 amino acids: CASSQGTFGGNTIYF. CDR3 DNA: TGCGCCAGCAGCCAAGGTACTTTCGGTGGAAACACCATATATTTT.

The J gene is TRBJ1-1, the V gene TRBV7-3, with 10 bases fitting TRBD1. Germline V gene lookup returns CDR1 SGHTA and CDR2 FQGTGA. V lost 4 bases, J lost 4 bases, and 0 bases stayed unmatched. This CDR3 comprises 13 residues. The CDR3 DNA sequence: TGTGCCAGCAGCTGGACAGGGGGCACTGAAGCTTTCTTT. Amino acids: CASSWTGGTEAFF. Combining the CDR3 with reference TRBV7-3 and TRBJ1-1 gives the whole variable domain GAGVSQTPSNKVTEKGKYVELRCDPISGHTALYWYRQSLGQGPEFLIYFQGTGAADDSGLPNDRFFAVRPEGSVSTLKIQRTERGDSAVYLCASSWTGGTEAFFGQGTRLTVV.

DNA of the CDR3: TGCAGCGTCAGTATTCACAGGTCAACTAATGAAAAACTGTTTTTT. Protein sequence: CSVSIHRSTNEKLFF. The rearrangement uses TRBV29-1 and TRBJ1-4, with D perhaps matching TRBD1 (5 bases). Per germline, CDR1 SQVTM and CDR2 ANQGSEA. V lost 6 bases, J lost 0 bases, and 14 bases lay in between. This CDR3 comprises 15 residues.

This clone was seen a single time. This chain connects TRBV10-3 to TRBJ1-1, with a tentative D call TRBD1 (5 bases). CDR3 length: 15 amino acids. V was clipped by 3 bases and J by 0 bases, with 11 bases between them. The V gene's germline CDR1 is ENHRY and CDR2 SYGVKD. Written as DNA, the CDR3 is TGTGCCATCAGTGATGCAGACAGTATGAACACTGAAGCTTTCTTT. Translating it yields CAISDADSMNTEAFF.

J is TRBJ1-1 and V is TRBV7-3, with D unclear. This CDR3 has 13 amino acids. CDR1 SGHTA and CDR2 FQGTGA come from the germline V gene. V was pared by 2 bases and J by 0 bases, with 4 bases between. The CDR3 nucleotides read TGTGCCAGCAGCTTAGGCATGAACACTGAAGCTTTCTTT. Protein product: CASSLGMNTEAFF.

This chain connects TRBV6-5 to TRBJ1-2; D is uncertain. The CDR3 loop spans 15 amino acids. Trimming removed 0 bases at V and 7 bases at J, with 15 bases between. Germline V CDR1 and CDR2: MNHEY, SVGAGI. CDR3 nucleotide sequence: TGTGCCAGCAGTTACTCGGCTAATGAGTTCCGTGGCTACACCTTC. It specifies CASSYSANEFRGYTF.

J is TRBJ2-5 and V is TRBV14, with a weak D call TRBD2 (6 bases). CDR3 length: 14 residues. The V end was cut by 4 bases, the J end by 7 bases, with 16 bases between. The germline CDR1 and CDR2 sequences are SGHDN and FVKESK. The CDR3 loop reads CASSRGALEGTQYF. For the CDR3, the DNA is TGTGCCAGCAGCCGCGGGGCCCTTGAGGGGACCCAGTACTTC.

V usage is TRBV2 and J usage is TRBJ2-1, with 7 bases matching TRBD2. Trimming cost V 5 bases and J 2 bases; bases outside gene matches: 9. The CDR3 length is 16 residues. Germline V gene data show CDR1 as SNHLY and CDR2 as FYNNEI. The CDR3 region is CASSLRGGSTYNEQFF. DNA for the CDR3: TGTGCCAGCAGTCTTCGGGGCGGGAGTACCTACAATGAGCAGTTCTTC. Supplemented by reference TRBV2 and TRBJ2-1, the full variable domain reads EPEVTQTPSHQVTQMGQEVILRCVPISNHLYFYWYRQILGQKVEFLVSFYNNEISEKSEIFDDQFSVERPDGSNFTLKIRSTKLEDSAMYFCASSLRGGSTYNEQFFGPGTRLTVL.

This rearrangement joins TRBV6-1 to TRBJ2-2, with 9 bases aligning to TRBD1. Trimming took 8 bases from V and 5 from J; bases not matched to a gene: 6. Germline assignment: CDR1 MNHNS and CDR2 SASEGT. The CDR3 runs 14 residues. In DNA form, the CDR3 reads TGTGCCAGCCGAGGGACAGGGAGAACCGGGGAGCTGTTTTTT. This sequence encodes CASRGTGRTGELFF.

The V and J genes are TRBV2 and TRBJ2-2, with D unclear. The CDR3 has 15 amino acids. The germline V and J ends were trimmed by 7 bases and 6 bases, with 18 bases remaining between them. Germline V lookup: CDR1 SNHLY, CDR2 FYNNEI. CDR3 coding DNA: TGTGCCAGCACGCCAAACGTTCAGGTATCCGGGGAGCTGTTTTTT. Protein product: CASTPNVQVSGELFF.

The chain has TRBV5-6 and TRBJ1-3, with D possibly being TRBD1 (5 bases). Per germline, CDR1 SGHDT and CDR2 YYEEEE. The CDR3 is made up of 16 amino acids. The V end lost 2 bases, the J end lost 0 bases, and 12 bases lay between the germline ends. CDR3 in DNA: TGTGCCAGCAGCTTTAGACAGCAGAGCTCTGGAAACACCATATATTTT. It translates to CASSFRQQSSGNTIYF.

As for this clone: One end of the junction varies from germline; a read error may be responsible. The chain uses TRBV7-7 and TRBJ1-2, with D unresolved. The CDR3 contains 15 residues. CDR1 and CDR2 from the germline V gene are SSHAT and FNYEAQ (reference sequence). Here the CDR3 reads CASSLSARIVVGYTF. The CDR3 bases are TGTGCTAGCAGCTTAAGCGCCAGGATAGTAGTGGGCTACACCTTC.

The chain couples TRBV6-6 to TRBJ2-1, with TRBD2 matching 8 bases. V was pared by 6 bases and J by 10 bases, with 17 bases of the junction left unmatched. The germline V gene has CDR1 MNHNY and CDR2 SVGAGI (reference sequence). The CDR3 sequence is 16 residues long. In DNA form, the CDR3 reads TGTGCCAGCAGCCGTTTCCGGACTAGCTCGGTTGGCGAGCAGTTCTTC. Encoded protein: CASSRFRTSSVGEQFF.

CDR3 in DNA: TGTGCCAGCAGCGGAACGGACGGGAATGAAAAACTGTTTTTT. Its translation is CASSGTDGNEKLFF. This chain connects TRBV5-6 to TRBJ1-4; D gene unclear. This CDR3 comprises 14 residues. Trimming took off 4 bases at V and 5 bases at J, with 12 bases between the two ends. CDR1 is SGHDT, CDR2 YYEEEE, per germline.

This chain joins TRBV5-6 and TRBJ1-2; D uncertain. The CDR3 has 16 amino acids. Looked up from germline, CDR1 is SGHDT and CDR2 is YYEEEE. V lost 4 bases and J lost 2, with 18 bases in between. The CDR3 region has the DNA TGTGCCAGCAGCCAAGGAGGGCCGGCTGGGAACTATGGCTACACCTTC. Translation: CASSQGGPAGNYGYTF.

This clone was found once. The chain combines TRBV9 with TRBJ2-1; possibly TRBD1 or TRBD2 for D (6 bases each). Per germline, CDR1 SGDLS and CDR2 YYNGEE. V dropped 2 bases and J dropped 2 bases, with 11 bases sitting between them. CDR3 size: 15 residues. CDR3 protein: CASSVGGYTYNEQFF. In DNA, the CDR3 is TGTGCCAGCAGCGTGGGGGGCTATACCTACAATGAGCAGTTCTTC.